The present TCR beta chain was sequenced within a study of blood T cell repertoires in COVID-19 (TCRdb year 2020). Describing the broader study: Samples covering the acute and convalescent phases of COVID-19 were provided by collaborators in the United States, Italy and Spain. The prospective study material was composed of cDNA or gDNA derived from T cells, B-cell-depleted T cells, or PBMCs. The dataset comprised deeply sampled blood TCRbeta repertoires from subjects exposed to, actively infected with, or recovered from COVID-19. The repertoires were released in a freely available public database meant as a resource for research on the immune response to SARS-CoV-2. Samples came from the ongoing ImmuneRACE study (first 160 participants) plus 1,254 subjects from 6 global collaborators. Nearly every sample came with metadata listing a de-identified subject ID, COVID-19 status, age in years and sex. Where available, HLA class I and class II types were taken from metadata supplied by the sample provider and were not determined by assay-based typing. Study-wide findings and limitations: How much clinical and demographic metadata was included differed by source and by participant, and the metadata was provided uncurated.

TCRbeta CDR3 regions were amplified from genomic DNA using the immunoSEQ Assay, a bias-controlled multiplex PCR. In the source study's methods: The number of nucleated cells in each sample was estimated from the amplification of reference gene primers within the assay. To quantify the absolute abundance of each unique TCRbeta CDR3 rearrangement, sequence reads were collapsed and filtered. Productive Simpson clonality was computed per sample as the square root of Simpson's diversity index over productive rearrangements. TCRdb's version of the immuneACCESS table is confined to in-frame rearrangements and falls short of the full clone set. An unresolved V gene accounts for under half of the shortfall where checked; the remainder is of unknown origin. D and trimming come from the DNA, and the V and J calls and clone size come from that table. This sample has approximately 46,000 clones in its table, and 84% of those were observed once. The ten biggest clones cover 7.6% of the sample.

The germline V gene provides CDR1 LGHNA and CDR2 YNFKEQ. V is pruned by 2 bases and J by 6 bases, leaving 15 bases of the junction without a gene match. From the cysteine up to the phenylalanine, the CDR3 has a length of 20 residues. The kept DNA is CDR3 alone, 60 bases in frame from the first base. Collaborating institutions collected whole blood in K2EDTA tubes following their own protocols. Collaborator samples were shipped for TCRbeta analysis as frozen whole blood, isolated PBMCs, or DNA extracted from either sample type. About this clone: This clone's antigen is unknown. It has no much larger one-base neighbor in the sample; base qualities were not kept.

The origin of this receptor is a human donor in a cohort sampled during active COVID-19. Here the chain combines TRBV4-2 and TRBJ2-1, and 14 junction bases match TRBD2. What was sequenced was peripheral blood. The DNA sequence follows: TGTGCCAGCAGCCAATCCGGGACAGGGTACGGGACTAGCGGGGGCAATGAGCAGTTCTTC. This gives the protein CASSQSGTGYGTSGGNEQFF.